This TCR beta chain was documented in a study of OX40 agonist ivuxolimab in advanced cancers. On the study more broadly: Age averaged around 60 years (range roughly 23 to 79), and approximately 80% were male.

Method: immunoSEQ multiplex PCR; TCRdb's copy keeps in-frame clones and lacks some. The table shows tens of thousands of clones, with about 88% occurring only once. Findings of the study overall: There were also nonresponders showing low normalized T-cell clonal expansion.

Germline CDR1 SGHTA, CDR2 FQGTGA. V was shortened by 3 bases and J by 3 bases, with 8 bases between the two germline ends. The CDR3 totals 13 residues. Comment on this clone: Its antigen remains unknown.

This TCR was sampled from an adult with an advanced solid tumor such as melanoma, head and neck, liver or kidney cancer. The V call is TRBV7-3, the J call TRBJ1-2; D is possibly TRBD1 (5 bases). This material consisted of CD4+ or CD8+ T cells sorted from blood, taken in a trial of the OX40 agonist ivuxolimab. CDR3 in amino acids: CASSLGRDYGYTF. In DNA form, the CDR3 reads TGTGCCAGCAGCTTGGGCAGGGACTATGGCTACACCTTC. Complete variable domain (other parts from reference TRBV7-3 and TRBJ1-2): GAGVSQTPSNKVTEKGKYVELRCDPISGHTALYWYRQSLGQGPEFLIYFQGTGAADDSGLPNDRFFAVRPEGSVSTLKIQRTERGDSAVYLCASSLGRDYGYTFGSGTRLTVV.